The 24 T cell receptor beta chains below come from one sample, sequenced in a study of radiotherapy plus CTLA-4 blockade in lung cancer. The method was immunoSEQ multiplex PCR; TCRdb's version includes in-frame clones alone and lacks a portion of them. The top ten hold roughly 7% of the sample, which has 95,000 to 150,000 clones, 70% to 90% seen once. The source material was peripheral blood, sampled from a patient treated with radiotherapy plus ipilimumab. All receptors come from a human donor with non-small cell lung cancer that progressed on radiotherapy plus ipilimumab.

The chain carries TRBV30 and TRBJ2-7; D gene unclear. Deletions cut 0 bases from V and 3 bases from J, with 15 bases between. The CDR3 has 15 residues. CDR1 and CDR2 from the germline V gene are GTSNPN and SVGIG (reference sequence). Here the CDR3 reads CAWSVYDFRRYEQYF. The CDR3 nucleotides read TGTGCCTGGAGTGTATACGACTTCCGCCGCTACGAGCAGTACTTC.

The V call is TRBV7-3, the J call TRBJ2-3, with TRBD2 identical over 11 bases. The V and J ends lost 3 bases and 5 bases, in that order; junction bases with no gene match: 13. From germline, CDR1 is SGHTA and CDR2 FQGTGA. The CDR3 contains 18 residues. CDR3 coding DNA: TGTGCCAGCAGCTTTAGCGGGAGGGCCTTCTCGGCAGTAGATACGCAGTATTTT. This sequence encodes CASSFSGRAFSAVDTQYF. The full variable domain, in which reference TRBV7-3 and TRBJ2-3 provide the parts outside the CDR3, is GAGVSQTPSNKVTEKGKYVELRCDPISGHTALYWYRQSLGQGPEFLIYFQGTGAADDSGLPNDRFFAVRPEGSVSTLKIQRTERGDSAVYLCASSFSGRAFSAVDTQYFGPGTRLTVL.

The gene calls are TRBV7-9 and TRBJ2-1, with D hard to call. The CDR3 has 17 amino acids. The ends were cut back, 0 bases at V and 3 bases at J, with 15 bases in the middle. Germline CDR1 and CDR2: SEHNR and FQNEAQ (reference sequence). CDR3 nucleotides: TGTGCCAGCAGCTTAGCGCAAGGACCTAGTCACTACAATGAGCAGTTCTTC. Translating gives CASSLAQGPSHYNEQFF.

This chain joins TRBV2 and TRBJ2-3, with 10 bases matching TRBD2. J was trimmed by 5 bases and V by 7 bases; bases with no gene match: 3. Germline-derived CDR1 and CDR2 are SNHLY and FYNNEI. The CDR3 length is 13 residues. The CDR3 DNA is TGTGCCAGCAAGAGCGGGAGGGGAGATACGCAGTATTTT. It codes for CASKSGRGDTQYF.

Of note for this clone: The same CDR3 can be traced to other DNA sequences in this sample. The CDR3: CASSYRGNTEAFF. The DNA of the CDR3 is TGTGCCAGCAGTTACCGGGGAAACACTGAAGCTTTCTTT. V usage is TRBV6-5 and J usage is TRBJ1-1; D remains ambiguous. The CDR3 has 13 residues. Per germline, CDR1 MNHEY and CDR2 SVGAGI. The ends were cut back, 2 bases at V and 2 bases at J, with 6 bases in the middle.

In its sample, this clone was seen once. The chain joins TRBV2 to TRBJ1-1; D is unclear. V lost 0 bases and J lost 2, with 13 bases in between. In germline, CDR1 is SNHLY, CDR2 FYNNEI. The CDR3 contains 16 residues. This CDR3 is CASSEATPIRNTEAFF. The CDR3 DNA follows: TGTGCCAGCAGTGAAGCGACTCCTATAAGAAACACTGAAGCTTTCTTT.

The chain has TRBV7-9 and TRBJ2-5; either TRBD1 or TRBD2 may supply D (5 bases each). V lost 4 bases and J 5 bases, leaving 20 bases between the germline ends. CDR3 size: 16 residues. Germline CDR1 and CDR2: SEHNR and FQNEAQ (reference sequence). The CDR3 DNA sequence: TGTGCCAGCAGCTACGACCGGACTGGGGGACGGGAGACCCAGTACTTC. It yields the protein CASSYDRTGGRETQYF. Full variable domain (remainder filled in from reference TRBV7-9 and TRBJ2-5): DTGVSQNPRHKITKRGQNVTFRCDPISEHNRLYWYRQTLGQGPEFLTYFQNEAQLEKSRLLSDRFSAERPKGSFSTLEIQRTEQGDSAMYLCASSYDRTGGRETQYFGPGTRLLVL.

The J gene is TRBJ2-3, the V gene TRBV6-6, with TRBD1 identical over 9 bases. The length of the CDR3 is 15 residues. The J segment lost 4 bases and the V segment lost 0 bases, leaving 2 bases of the junction unmatched. The germline CDR1 and CDR2 sequences are MNHNY and SVGAGI (reference sequence). This CDR3 is CASSYSRQGADTQYF. CDR3 nucleotide sequence: TGTGCCAGCAGTTACTCGAGACAGGGGGCAGATACGCAGTATTTT.

CDR3 protein: CASSIWGSNQPQHF. The CDR3 DNA is TGTGCCAGTAGTATATGGGGTAGCAATCAGCCCCAGCATTTT. V gene TRBV19 combines with J gene TRBJ1-5; no reliable D call. CDR3 size: 14 residues. Germline V gene data show CDR1 as LNHDA and CDR2 as SQIVND (reference sequence). Trimming removed 2 bases from V and 0 bases from J, with 5 bases in between. Full variable domain (rest looked up from reference TRBV19 and TRBJ1-5): DGGITQSPKYLFRKEGQNVTLSCEQNLNHDAMYWYRQDPGQGLRLIYYSQIVNDFQKGDIAEGYSVSREKKESFPLTVTSAQKNPTAFYLCASSIWGSNQPQHFGDGTRLSIL.

This chain links TRBV5-5 with TRBJ2-1; perhaps TRBD2 as D (6 bases). The CDR3 is 14 residues long. Trimming took off 4 bases at V and 7 bases at J, with 15 bases between the two ends. Germline V gene lookup returns CDR1 SGHKS and CDR2 YYEKEE (reference sequence). CDR3 in amino acids: CASSPVGGSNEQFF. In DNA, the CDR3 is TGTGCCAGCAGCCCGGTGGGAGGCAGTAATGAGCAGTTCTTC.

This sequence joins TRBV6-6 and TRBJ1-1, with TRBD1 identical over 7 bases. This CDR3 spans 15 amino acids. Unmatched junction bases numbered 5, after V lost 1 base and J lost 3 bases. Germline loops: CDR1 MNHNY, CDR2 SVGAGI (reference sequence). CDR3: CASSYFRGLDTEAFF. The CDR3 nucleotides are TGTGCCAGCAGTTACTTCAGGGGGTTGGACACTGAAGCTTTCTTT.

This chain joins TRBV5-1 and TRBJ1-2; TRBD1 aligns across 9 bases. Trimming cost V 3 bases and J 8 bases; bases outside gene matches: 11. Germline loops: CDR1 SGHRS, CDR2 YFSETQ. The CDR3 runs to 15 residues. The CDR3 protein is CASSSSPDRGEGYTF. The CDR3 DNA reads as TGCGCCAGCAGCTCTTCCCCGGACAGGGGAGAAGGCTACACCTTC.

The chain links TRBV7-8 to TRBJ2-4; 8 bases line up with TRBD1. Trimming cost V 1 base and J 1 base; bases outside gene matches: 3. Germline CDR1 SGHVS, CDR2 FQNEAQ. This CDR3 has 16 amino acids. Here the CDR3 reads CASSLGDRLAKNIQYF. The CDR3 nucleotides are TGTGCCAGCAGCTTAGGGGACAGGTTGGCCAAAAACATTCAGTACTTC.

This clone was seen a single time. Sequence at one end of the junction differs from germline and may be a read error. The chain combines TRBV5-6 with TRBJ1-4; the D is unclear. The germline V gene encodes CDR1 SGHDT and CDR2 YYEEEE. The CDR3 covers 12 residues. CDR3 bases: TGTGCCAGCAGCTTGGGGCGTTTTAAATCGGTTTTT. As protein: CASSLGRFKSVF.

The chain combines TRBV7-9 with TRBJ2-1; D gene ambiguous. The CDR3 runs to 15 residues. Trimming shortened V by 1 base and J by 6 bases, and 13 bases separated the two germline ends. From germline, CDR1 is SEHNR and CDR2 FQNEAQ (reference sequence). The CDR3 loop reads CASSLVSRLLNEQFF. As DNA, the CDR3 is TGTGCCAGCAGCTTAGTGAGCCGGCTCCTCAATGAGCAGTTCTTC.

The V call is TRBV7-2, the J call TRBJ2-7, with D unclear. This CDR3 is built from 14 residues. Germline loops: CDR1 SGHTA, CDR2 FQGNSA. The germline V and J ends were trimmed by 2 bases and 3 bases, with 11 bases remaining between them. CDR3 protein: CASSLLGGRYEQYF. CDR3 DNA: TGTGCCAGCAGCTTACTAGGCGGACGCTACGAGCAGTACTTC. Full variable domain (remainder filled in from reference TRBV7-2 and TRBJ2-7): GAGVSQSPSNKVTEKGKDVELRCDPISGHTALYWYRQSLGQGLEFLIYFQGNSAPDKSGLPSDRFSAERTGGSVSTLTIQRTQQEDSAVYLCASSLLGGRYEQYFGPGTRLTVT.

In the case of this clone: Within the sample, other DNA sequences also encode this same CDR3. V is TRBV5-1 and J is TRBJ2-2; D gene ambiguous. V was trimmed by 3 bases and J by 0 bases, leaving 9 bases between them. This CDR3 region has 15 residues. The germline gives CDR1 SGHRS, CDR2 YFSETQ. CDR3 nucleotides: TGCGCCAGCAGCTACGGCCGAGCGAACACCGGGGAGCTGTTTTTT. Translating it yields CASSYGRANTGELFF. The complete variable domain, with remaining parts taken from reference TRBV5-1 and TRBJ2-2, reads KAGVTQTPRYLIKTRGQQVTLSCSPISGHRSVSWYQQTPGQGLQFLFEYFSETQRNKGNFPGRFSGRQFSNSRSEMNVSTLELGDSALYLCASSYGRANTGELFFGEGSRLTVL.

On this clone: The same CDR3 can be traced to other DNA sequences in this sample. The rearrangement links TRBV9 to TRBJ1-1; D is possibly TRBD1 (5 bases). V shed 0 bases and J shed 1 base, with 10 bases lying between them. Germline V CDR1 and CDR2: SGDLS, YYNGEE. The CDR3 length is 15 residues. The chain's CDR3 is CASSVATGGNTEAFF. Written as DNA, the CDR3 is TGTGCCAGCAGCGTAGCTACGGGGGGGAACACTGAAGCTTTCTTT.

The chain recombines TRBV18 with TRBJ2-1, with TRBD2 identical over 9 bases. V dropped 5 bases and J dropped 6; count of bases not matched to a gene: 5. The CDR3 consists of 14 residues. CDR1 and CDR2 (germline): KGHSH, LQKENI. In nucleotides, the CDR3 is TGTGCCAGCTCATCCTTAGCGGGAGTCAATGAGCAGTTCTTC. Its translation: CASSSLAGVNEQFF. The full variable domain, with the rest looked up from reference TRBV18 and TRBJ2-1, is NAGVMQNPRHLVRRRGQEARLRCSPMKGHSHVYWYRQLPEEGLKFMVYLQKENIIDESGMPKERFSAEFPKEGPSILRIQQVVRGDSAAYFCASSSLAGVNEQFFGPGTRLTVL.

The rearrangement joins TRBV6-5 to TRBJ1-5; D not resolved. Germline CDR1 reads MNHEY; CDR2 reads SVGAGI. This CDR3 comprises 13 residues. Trimming pared 6 bases from V and 2 bases from J, leaving 8 bases between. Here the CDR3 reads CASRRVRNQPQHF. In nucleotides, the CDR3 is TGTGCCAGCAGGAGGGTTCGCAATCAGCCCCAGCATTTT.

The V call is TRBV5-1, the J call TRBJ1-1, with D hard to call. Germline CDR1 SGHRS, CDR2 YFSETQ. The germline V and J ends were trimmed by 0 bases and 5 bases, with 11 bases remaining between them. The CDR3 is 14 residues long. As DNA, the CDR3 is TGCGCCAGCAGCTTGGACAGCTTACCAACTGAAGCTTTCTTT. It is translated as CASSLDSLPTEAFF.

V and J are TRBV6-1 and TRBJ1-2; a possible D gene is TRBD1 (5 bases). The CDR3 is 12 residues long. Between the trimmed V and J ends, which lost 7 bases and 8 bases, there was a span of 14 bases. Germline CDR1 reads MNHNS; CDR2 reads SASEGT. DNA for the CDR3: TGTGCCAGCAACCAGGGTATTGGGGGCTACACCTTC. It translates to CASNQGIGGYTF.

V usage is TRBV30 and J usage is TRBJ2-7; no clear D gene. This CDR3 comprises 13 residues. The V end lost 5 bases, the J end lost 0 bases, and 11 bases lay between the germline ends. Per germline, CDR1 GTSNPN and CDR2 SVGIG (reference sequence). In DNA form, the CDR3 reads TGTGCCTGGGCTATGACTCTCTCCTACGAGCAGTACTTC. This codes for CAWAMTLSYEQYF.

DNA for the CDR3: TGTGCCAGCAGCAACTGGGCTGGAAACACCATATATTTT. This translates into CASSNWAGNTIYF. The J gene is TRBJ1-3, the V gene TRBV11-2; D call uncertain. V was clipped by 5 bases and J by 2 bases, with 7 bases between them. Germline V gives CDR1 SGHAT, CDR2 FQNNGV. This CDR3 region has 13 residues.